Following are 11 T cell receptor beta chains from one sample sequenced in a study of T cell changes during pregnancy in multiple sclerosis. Clones were sequenced by immunoSEQ multiplex PCR, and TCRdb holds only the in-frame ones, with some missing. Of approximately 66,000 clones in the sample, 90% to 95% were seen once. The material was CD8+ T cells from peripheral blood mononuclear cells, obtained before pregnancy. These TCRs come from a female donor with multiple sclerosis, enrolled in a pregnancy study.

The CDR3 coding sequence is TGTGCCAGCCCGAGGGCCGGGCTGGCCTACAATGAGCAGTTCTTC. As protein: CASPRAGLAYNEQFF. The chain is built from TRBV5-8 and TRBJ2-1; D possibly corresponds to TRBD2 (5 bases). This CDR3 spans 15 amino acids. V gave up 7 bases and J gave up 2 bases, with 16 bases separating them. Germline V gene lookup returns CDR1 SGHTS and CDR2 YDEGEE.

The chain joins TRBV19 to TRBJ2-4; 11 positions agree with TRBD1. There are 16 residues in the CDR3. The junction had 7 bases not matched to a gene; V was cut back by 1 base and J by 8 bases. The germline gives CDR1 LNHDA, CDR2 SQIVND (reference sequence). The CDR3, as DNA: TGTGCCAGTAGTATAGGAGGGACAGGGGGGGAATACATTCAGTACTTC. Protein: CASSIGGTGGEYIQYF.

This clone was detected once. This chain links TRBV5-1 with TRBJ1-2; D not resolved. Trimming left V 4 bases short and J 4 bases short, with 14 bases between. CDR1 is SGHRS and CDR2 is YFSETQ in the germline V gene. This CDR3 comprises 14 residues. The CDR3 protein is CASSPTVYGYGYTF. The CDR3 nucleotides read TGCGCCAGCAGCCCCACAGTTTATGGCTATGGCTACACCTTC. Full variable domain (missing parts from reference TRBV5-1 and TRBJ1-2): KAGVTQTPRYLIKTRGQQVTLSCSPISGHRSVSWYQQTPGQGLQFLFEYFSETQRNKGNFPGRFSGRQFSNSRSEMNVSTLELGDSALYLCASSPTVYGYGYTFGSGTRLTVV.

The chain has TRBV15 and TRBJ1-5, with TRBD1 identical over 10 bases. The trim removed 0 bases at V and 5 bases at J, leaving 7 bases unmatched. CDR3 length: 17 amino acids. CDR1 is LNHNV and CDR2 is YYDKDF in the germline V gene (reference sequence). The CDR3: CATSRDRATGGDQPQHF. In DNA form, the CDR3 reads TGTGCCACCAGCAGAGATCGAGCGACAGGGGGCGATCAGCCCCAGCATTTT.

The rearrangement uses TRBV6-6 and TRBJ1-2; 8 nucleotides line up with TRBD1. Germline loops: CDR1 MNHNY, CDR2 SVGAGI (reference sequence). The CDR3 loop spans 16 amino acids. V trimming: 5 bases; J trimming: 5 bases; junction bases outside the gene matches: 13. CDR3 sequence reads: CASSTPGQASGYGYTF. In DNA, the CDR3 is TGTGCCAGCAGTACTCCGGGACAGGCATCGGGGTATGGCTACACCTTC.

The chain is built from TRBV11-2 and TRBJ2-2; TRBD2 is a possible D gene (5 bases). CDR1 and CDR2 (germline): SGHAT, FQNNGV. This CDR3 has 14 residues. Trimming took 0 bases from V and 7 from J, leaving 9 bases between them. Here the CDR3 DNA reads TGTGCCAGCAGCTTAGATTTGGAGGTCGGGGAGCTGTTTTTT. This sequence encodes CASSLDLEVGELFF.

In its sample, this clone was seen a few times. The V gene is TRBV6-5, the J gene TRBJ1-1; D may be TRBD1 (5 bases). The length of the CDR3 is 14 residues. Germline V CDR1 and CDR2: MNHEY, SVGAGI. V lost 5 bases, J lost 0 bases, and 10 bases lay in between. The chain's CDR3 is CASSRQLMNTEAFF. The CDR3 DNA is TGTGCCAGCAGTAGACAGCTCATGAACACTGAAGCTTTCTTT.

V usage is TRBV7-6 and J usage is TRBJ1-4, with 9 bases lining up with TRBD1. Per germline, CDR1 SGHVS and CDR2 FNYEAQ. CDR3 length: 15 amino acids. The V and J ends lost 5 bases and 3 bases, in that order; junction bases with no gene match: 4. The CDR3 reads CASSPRTGANEKLFF. The DNA of the CDR3 is TGTGCCAGCAGCCCAAGGACAGGGGCTAATGAAAAACTGTTTTTT.

Turning to this clone: The junction differs from germline at one of its ends, possibly a read error. The DNA for the CDR3 is TGTGCCAGCAGCCCGGGGACTGGGGATTACGGGCAGTACTTC. As protein: CASSPGTGDYGQYF. V is TRBV7-6 and J is TRBJ2-7; D may be TRBD2 (6 bases). Germline V lookup: CDR1 SGHVS, CDR2 FNYEAQ. The CDR3 contains 14 residues.

In this sample, this clone turned up once. CDR3 region: CAVRYGWVYGYTF. CDR3 in DNA: TGTGCCGTACGCTACGGGTGGGTCTATGGCTACACCTTC. The V and J genes are TRBV2 and TRBJ1-2; D unresolved. The CDR3 consists of 13 residues. Germline CDR1 is SNHLY and CDR2 is FYNNEI. V was clipped by 11 bases and J by 4 bases, with 17 bases between them.

The J gene is TRBJ2-2, the V gene TRBV6-1; 10 bases fit TRBD1. After removal of 3 bases from V and 7 bases from J, the junction contained 8 bases not matched to a gene. Germline V gene data show CDR1 as MNHNS and CDR2 as SASEGT. The CDR3 is 16 residues long. For the CDR3, the DNA is TGTGCCAGCAGTGACGGGACAGGGGTTATTGTCGGGGAGCTGTTTTTT. Translation: CASSDGTGVIVGELFF.